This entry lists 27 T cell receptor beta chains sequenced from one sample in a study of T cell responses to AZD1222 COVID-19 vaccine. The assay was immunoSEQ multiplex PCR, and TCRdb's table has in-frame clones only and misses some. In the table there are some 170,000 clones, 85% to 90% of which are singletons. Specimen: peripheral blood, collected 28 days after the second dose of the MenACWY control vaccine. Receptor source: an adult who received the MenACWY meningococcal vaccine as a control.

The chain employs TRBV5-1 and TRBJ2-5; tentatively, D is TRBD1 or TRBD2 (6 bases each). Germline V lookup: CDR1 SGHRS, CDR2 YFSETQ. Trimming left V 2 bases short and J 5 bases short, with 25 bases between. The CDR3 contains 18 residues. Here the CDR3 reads CASSFLTGHITEGETQYF. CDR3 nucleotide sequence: TGCGCCAGCAGCTTTTTAACGGGACACATCACGGAGGGGGAGACCCAGTACTTC.

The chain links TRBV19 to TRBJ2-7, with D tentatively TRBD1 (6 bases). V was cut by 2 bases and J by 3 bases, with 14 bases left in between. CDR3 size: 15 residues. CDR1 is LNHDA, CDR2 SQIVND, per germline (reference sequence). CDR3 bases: TGTGCCAGTAGTATAAGTACAGGGATGTTCTACGAGCAGTACTTC. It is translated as CASSISTGMFYEQYF.

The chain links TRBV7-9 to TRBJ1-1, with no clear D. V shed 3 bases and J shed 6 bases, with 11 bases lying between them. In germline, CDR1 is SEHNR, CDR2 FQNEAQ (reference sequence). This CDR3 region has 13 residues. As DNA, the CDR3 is TGTGCCAGCAGCTTCTCCGGGCTTCCTGAAGCTTTCTTT. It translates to CASSFSGLPEAFF.

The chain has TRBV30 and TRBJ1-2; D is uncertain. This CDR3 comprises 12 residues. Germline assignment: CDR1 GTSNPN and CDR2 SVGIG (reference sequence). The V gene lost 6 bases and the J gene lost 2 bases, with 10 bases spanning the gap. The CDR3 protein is CACRSLNYGYTF. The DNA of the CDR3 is TGTGCCTGTAGGTCCCTCAACTATGGCTACACCTTC.

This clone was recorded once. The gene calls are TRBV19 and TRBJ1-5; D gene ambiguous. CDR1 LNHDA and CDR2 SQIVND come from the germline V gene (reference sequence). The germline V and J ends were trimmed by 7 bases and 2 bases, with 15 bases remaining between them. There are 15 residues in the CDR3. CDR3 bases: TGTGCCAGTACGGCCCTGATCGGGGGCAATCAGCCCCAGCATTTT. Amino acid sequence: CASTALIGGNQPQHF.

In DNA form, the CDR3 reads TGTGCCAGCAGTTTATACAGGGGCTCCTACGAGCAGTACTTC. Translating gives CASSLYRGSYEQYF. The V and J genes are TRBV6-2 or TRBV6-3 and TRBJ2-7; 7 nucleotides align to TRBD1. V lost 4 bases, J lost 0 bases, and 3 bases stayed unmatched. The CDR3 is 14 residues long. The germline CDR1 and CDR2 sequences are MNHEY and SVGEGT.

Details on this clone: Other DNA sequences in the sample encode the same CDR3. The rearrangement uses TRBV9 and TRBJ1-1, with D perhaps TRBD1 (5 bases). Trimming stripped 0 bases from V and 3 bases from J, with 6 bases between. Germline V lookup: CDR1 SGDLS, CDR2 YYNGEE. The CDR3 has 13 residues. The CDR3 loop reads CASSVGGDTEAFF. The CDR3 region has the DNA TGTGCCAGCAGCGTAGGGGGGGACACTGAAGCTTTCTTT. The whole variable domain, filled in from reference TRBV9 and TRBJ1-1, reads DSGVTQTPKHLITATGQRVTLRCSPRSGDLSVYWYQQSLDQGLQFLIQYYNGEERAKGNILERFSAQQFPDLHSELNLSSLELGDSALYFCASSVGGDTEAFFGQGTRLTVV.

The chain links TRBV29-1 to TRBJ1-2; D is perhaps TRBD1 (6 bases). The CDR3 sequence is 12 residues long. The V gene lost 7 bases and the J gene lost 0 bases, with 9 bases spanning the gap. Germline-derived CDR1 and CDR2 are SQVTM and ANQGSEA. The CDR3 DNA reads TGCAGCGGGACAGATTCTAACTATGGCTACACCTTC. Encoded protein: CSGTDSNYGYTF.

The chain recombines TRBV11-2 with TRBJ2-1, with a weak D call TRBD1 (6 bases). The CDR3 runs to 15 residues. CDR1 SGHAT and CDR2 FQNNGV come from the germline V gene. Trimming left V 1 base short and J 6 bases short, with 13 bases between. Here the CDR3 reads CASSLGAGVRNEQFF. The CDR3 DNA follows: TGTGCCAGCAGCTTAGGCGCAGGGGTTCGCAATGAGCAGTTCTTC.

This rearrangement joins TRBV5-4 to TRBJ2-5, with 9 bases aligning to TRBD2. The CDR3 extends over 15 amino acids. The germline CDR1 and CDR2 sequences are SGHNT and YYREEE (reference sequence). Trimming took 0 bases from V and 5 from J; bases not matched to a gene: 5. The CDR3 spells CASSLGGLAGETQYF. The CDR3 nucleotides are TGTGCCAGCAGCTTGGGGGGACTAGCAGGGGAGACCCAGTACTTC.

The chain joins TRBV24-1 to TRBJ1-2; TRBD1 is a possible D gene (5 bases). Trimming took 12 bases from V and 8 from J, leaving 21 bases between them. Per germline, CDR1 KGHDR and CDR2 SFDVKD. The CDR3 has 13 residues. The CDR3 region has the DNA TGTGCCGCTCCCCCTTTCGCTGGGGGAGGCTACACCTTC. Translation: CAAPPFAGGGYTF.

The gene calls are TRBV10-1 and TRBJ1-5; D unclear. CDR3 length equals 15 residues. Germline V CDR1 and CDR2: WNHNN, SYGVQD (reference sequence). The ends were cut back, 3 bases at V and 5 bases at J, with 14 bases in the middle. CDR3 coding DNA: TGCGCCAGCAGTGACCCTACCCCCCCTGATCAGCCCCAGCATTTT. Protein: CASSDPTPPDQPQHF.

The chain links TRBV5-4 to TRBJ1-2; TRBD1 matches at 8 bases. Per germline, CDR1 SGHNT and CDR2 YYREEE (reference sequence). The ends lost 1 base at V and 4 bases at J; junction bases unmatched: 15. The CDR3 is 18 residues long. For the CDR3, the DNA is TGTGCCAGCAGCTTGATTCCGGGACAGGTCCTCGTGGGCTATGGCTACACCTTC. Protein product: CASSLIPGQVLVGYGYTF.

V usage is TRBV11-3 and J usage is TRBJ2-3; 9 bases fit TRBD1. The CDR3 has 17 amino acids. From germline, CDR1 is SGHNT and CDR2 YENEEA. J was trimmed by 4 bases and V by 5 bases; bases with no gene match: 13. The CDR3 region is CASSVSSGTGFADTQYF. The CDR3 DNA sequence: TGTGCCAGCAGCGTATCCTCCGGGACAGGGTTTGCAGATACGCAGTATTTT.

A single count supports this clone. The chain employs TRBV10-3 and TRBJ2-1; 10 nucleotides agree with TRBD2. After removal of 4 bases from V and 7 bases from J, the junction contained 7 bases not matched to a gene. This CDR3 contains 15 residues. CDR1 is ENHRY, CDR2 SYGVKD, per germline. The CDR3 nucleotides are TGTGCCATCAGTGGCCAAGCGGGGGGGTCGAATGAGCAGTTCTTC. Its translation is CAISGQAGGSNEQFF.

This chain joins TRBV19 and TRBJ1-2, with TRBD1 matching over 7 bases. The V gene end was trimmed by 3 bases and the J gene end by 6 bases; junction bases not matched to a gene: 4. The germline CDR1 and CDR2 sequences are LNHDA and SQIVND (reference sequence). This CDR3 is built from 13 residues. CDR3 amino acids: CASSISGTDGYTF. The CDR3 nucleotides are TGTGCCAGTAGTATCTCCGGGACAGATGGCTACACCTTC.

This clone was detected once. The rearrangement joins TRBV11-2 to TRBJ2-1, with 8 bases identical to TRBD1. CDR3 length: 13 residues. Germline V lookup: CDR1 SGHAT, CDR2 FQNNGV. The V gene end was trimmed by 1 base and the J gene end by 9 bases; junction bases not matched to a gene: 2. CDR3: CASSLGGTGEQFF. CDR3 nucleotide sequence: TGTGCCAGCAGCTTAGGGGGGACAGGTGAGCAGTTCTTC.

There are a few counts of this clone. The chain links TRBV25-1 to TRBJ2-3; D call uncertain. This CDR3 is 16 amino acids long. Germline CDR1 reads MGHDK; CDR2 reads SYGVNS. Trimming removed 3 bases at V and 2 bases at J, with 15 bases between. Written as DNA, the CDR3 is TGTGCCAGCAGTGATCGAGCAGAAATAACCACAGATACGCAGTATTTT. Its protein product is CASSDRAEITTDTQYF.

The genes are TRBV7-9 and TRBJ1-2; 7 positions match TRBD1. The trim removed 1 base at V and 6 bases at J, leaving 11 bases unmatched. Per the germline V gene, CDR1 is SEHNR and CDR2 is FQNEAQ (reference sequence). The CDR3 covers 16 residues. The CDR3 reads CASSLVALRGPDGYTF. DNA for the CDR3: TGTGCCAGCAGCTTAGTCGCCCTTAGGGGGCCGGATGGCTACACCTTC.

CDR3 in amino acids: CAWSRDRGAKWAKNIQYF. The CDR3 coding sequence is TGTGCCTGGAGCCGGGACAGGGGGGCCAAATGGGCCAAAAACATTCAGTACTTC. The chain links TRBV30 to TRBJ2-4; the match to TRBD1 covers 11 bases. With 3 bases clipped from V and 1 base from J, the junction kept 11 bases outside the gene matches. The length of the CDR3 is 18 residues. Germline CDR1 reads GTSNPN; CDR2 reads SVGIG (reference sequence).

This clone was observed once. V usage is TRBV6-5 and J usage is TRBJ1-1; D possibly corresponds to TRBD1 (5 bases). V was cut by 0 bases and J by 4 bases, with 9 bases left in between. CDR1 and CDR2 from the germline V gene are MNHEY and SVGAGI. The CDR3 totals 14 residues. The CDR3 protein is CASSYSRGVTEAFF. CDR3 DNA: TGTGCCAGCAGTTACTCGAGGGGAGTCACTGAAGCTTTCTTT.

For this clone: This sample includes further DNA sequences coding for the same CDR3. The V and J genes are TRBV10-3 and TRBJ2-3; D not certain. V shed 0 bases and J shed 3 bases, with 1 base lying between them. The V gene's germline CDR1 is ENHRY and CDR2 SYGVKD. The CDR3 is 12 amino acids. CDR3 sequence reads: CAISESTDTQYF. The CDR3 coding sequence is TGTGCCATCAGTGAGTCTACAGATACGCAGTATTTT.

The chain's CDR3 is CAWRVAGDTDEQFF. In DNA form, the CDR3 reads TGTGCCTGGAGGGTAGCGGGAGACACAGATGAGCAGTTCTTC. This sequence joins TRBV30 and TRBJ2-1; 9 positions match TRBD2. Germline lookup yields CDR1 GTSNPN and CDR2 SVGIG (reference sequence). This CDR3 spans 14 amino acids. With 3 bases clipped from V and 8 bases from J, the junction kept 8 bases outside the gene matches.

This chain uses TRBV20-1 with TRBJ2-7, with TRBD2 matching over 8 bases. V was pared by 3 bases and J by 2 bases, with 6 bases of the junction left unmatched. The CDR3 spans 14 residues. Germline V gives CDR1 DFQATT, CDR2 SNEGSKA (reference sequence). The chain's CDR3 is CSASSGTRAYEQYF. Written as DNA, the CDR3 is TGCAGTGCTAGTTCCGGGACTAGGGCCTACGAGCAGTACTTC.

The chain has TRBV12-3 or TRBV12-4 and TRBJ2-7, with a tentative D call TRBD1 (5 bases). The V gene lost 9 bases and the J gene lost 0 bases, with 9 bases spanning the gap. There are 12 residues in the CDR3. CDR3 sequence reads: CASQGASYEQYF. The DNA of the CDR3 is TGTGCCAGTCAAGGGGCCTCCTACGAGCAGTACTTC.

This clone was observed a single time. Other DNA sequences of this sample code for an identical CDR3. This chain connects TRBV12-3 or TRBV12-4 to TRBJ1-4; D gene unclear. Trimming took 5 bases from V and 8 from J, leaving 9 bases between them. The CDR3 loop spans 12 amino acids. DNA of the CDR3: TGTGCCAGCAGTCCCGTGGGGGAAAAACTGTTTTTT. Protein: CASSPVGEKLFF.

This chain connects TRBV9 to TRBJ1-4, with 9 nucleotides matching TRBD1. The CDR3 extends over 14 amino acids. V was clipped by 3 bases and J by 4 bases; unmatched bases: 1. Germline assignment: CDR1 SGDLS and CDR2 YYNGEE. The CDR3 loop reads CASSAGQGNEKLFF. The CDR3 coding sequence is TGTGCCAGCAGCGCGGGACAGGGTAATGAAAAACTGTTTTTT.